Listed below are T cell receptor beta chains from one sample, sequenced in a study of identical twins. MiXCR, run by TCRdb on the 5' RACE reads, gives a single entry per CDR3 protein. In the table there are around 1.7 million distinct CDR3 sequences, around a third of which are singletons. Sequencing was performed on cord blood. The origin of the receptors is a newborn girl in good health. CDR3s include the opening cysteine and the closing phenylalanine or tryptophan. D genes are given only for firm matches. Size is stated for part of the rows, as once, few or many counts, or as a class when the clone is expanded.

D,V,length,size,J,CDR3,DNA
.,TRBV11-1,13,.,TRBJ2-7,CASRSRHSYEQYF,TGTGCCAGCAGGTCTAGGCACTCCTACGAGCAGTACTTC
TRBD1,TRBV5-1,18,.,TRBJ1-1,CASSLYDRAPFYDTEAFF,TGCGCCAGCAGCCTGTACGACAGGGCCCCCTTCTACGACACTGAAGCTTTCTTT
.,TRBV5-1,15,many,TRBJ2-7,CASSLEVKPAYEQYF,TGCGCCAGCAGCTTGGAAGTCAAACCGGCCTACGAGCAGTACTTC
.,TRBV7-9,16,.,TRBJ2-5,CASSSPFPFLAGEQYF,TGTGCCAGCAGCTCCCCTTTTCCCTTTTTGGCAGGGGAGCAGTACTTC
.,TRBV6-1,17,few,TRBJ2-7,CASETWDSIRLSYEQYF,TGTGCCAGCGAGACATGGGACTCCATCCGCCTCTCCTACGAGCAGTACTTC
.,TRBV19,15,.,TRBJ2-1,CASSIKGMDYNEQFF,TGTGCCAGTAGTATCAAGGGCATGGACTACAATGAGCAGTTCTTC
.,TRBV7-6,15,many,TRBJ2-1,CASSLGESSYNEQFF,TGTGCCAGCAGCTTAGGAGAGAGCTCCTACAATGAGCAGTTCTTC
TRBD1,TRBV4-2,15,.,TRBJ1-6,CASSQRTGDNSPLHF,TGTGCCAGCAGCCAAAGGACAGGGGATAATTCACCCCTCCACTTT
TRBD2,TRBV6-1,14,few,TRBJ2-7,CASSDVSGAYEQYF,TGTGCCAGCAGTGATGTTAGCGGGGCCTACGAGCAGTACTTC
TRBD2,TRBV20-1,14,few,TRBJ2-7,CSARKGAGAYEQYF,TGCAGTGCTAGAAAAGGAGCGGGAGCCTACGAGCAGTACTTC
.,TRBV7-8,16,.,TRBJ2-1,CASSIGYSGEEDEQFF,TGTGCCAGCAGCATCGGCTACTCGGGGGAGGAAGATGAGCAGTTCTTC
.,TRBV20-1,13,few,TRBJ1-2,CSAQPDSRYGYTF,TGCAGTGCGCAACCCGACAGTCGTTATGGCTACACCTTC
.,TRBV20-1,13,.,TRBJ1-1,CSASTLSNTEAFF,TGCAGTGCTAGCACTCTCTCGAACACTGAAGCTTTCTTT
.,TRBV11-2,14,.,TRBJ2-1,CASSLRRFYNEQFF,TGTGCCAGCAGCTTACGCAGGTTCTACAATGAGCAGTTCTTC
TRBD2,TRBV20-1,16,.,TRBJ2-3,CSAPDPLAGHTDTQYF,TGCAGTGCCCCCGACCCGCTAGCGGGACACACAGATACGCAGTATTTT
.,TRBV24-1,15,few,TRBJ2-1,CATSAGSEVGNEQFF,TGTGCCACCAGTGCAGGGTCGGAGGTGGGCAATGAGCAGTTCTTC
.,TRBV3-1,14,.,TRBJ2-5,CASSQGVRKETQYF,TGTGCCAGCAGCCAAGGGGTCCGCAAGGAGACCCAGTACTTC
.,TRBV29-1,12,.,TRBJ1-2,CSVEERGYGYTF,TGCAGCGTTGAAGAACGGGGGTATGGCTACACCTTC
TRBD2,TRBV19,18,.,TRBJ2-5,CASSIRGIPGLAGHEQYF,TGTGCCAGTAGTATCAGGGGAATACCGGGACTAGCGGGACATGAGCAGTACTTC
.,TRBV4-1,13,few,TRBJ1-2,CASSQDKGYGYTF,TGCGCCAGCAGCCAAGATAAGGGCTATGGCTACACCTTC
.,TRBV7-8,14,.,TRBJ2-2,CASSLQGGLGELFF,TGTGCCAGCAGCTTACAAGGGGGGCTCGGGGAGCTGTTTTTT
TRBD1,TRBV6-6,17,.,TRBJ1-5,CASSPGTGRERNQPQHF,TGTGCCAGCAGTCCTGGGACAGGGCGGGAAAGAAATCAGCCCCAGCATTTT
TRBD1,TRBV7-2,14,.,TRBJ1-2,CASSSGTAFYGYTF,TGTGCCAGCAGCTCGGGGACAGCTTTCTATGGCTACACCTTC
TRBD2,TRBV3-1,21,few,TRBJ2-7,CASSHVPGQGLTSGTLYEQYF,TGTGCCAGCAGCCACGTACCTGGACAGGGCTTGACTAGCGGGACCCTCTACGAGCAGTACTTC
TRBD2,TRBV29-1,14,.,TRBJ2-7,CSAGLSSGDDEQYF,TGCAGCGCTGGCCTATCTAGCGGGGACGACGAGCAGTACTTC
.,TRBV25-1,14,.,TRBJ1-5,CASSEAGTNQPQHF,TGTGCCAGCAGTGAAGCGGGGACGAATCAGCCCCAGCATTTT
.,TRBV6-1,14,few,TRBJ1-4,CASSELGRGEKLFF,TGTGCCAGCAGTGAACTAGGCCGAGGTGAAAAACTGTTTTTT
.,TRBV6-1,15,.,TRBJ1-6,CASSTAGAVNSPLHF,TGTGCCAGCAGTACAGCAGGGGCTGTAAATTCACCCCTCCACTTT
TRBD1,TRBV10-3,16,few,TRBJ1-1,CAISEGDRRTGTEAFF,TGTGCCATCAGTGAGGGGGACAGGAGGACCGGGACTGAAGCTTTCTTT
.,TRBV4-2,15,.,TRBJ1-1,CASSPKQGPNTEAFF,TGTGCCAGCAGCCCCAAACAGGGCCCGAACACTGAAGCTTTCTTT
.,TRBV7-2,17,.,TRBJ2-5,CASSLASRLFRKNIRYF,TGTGCCAGCAGCTTAGCTTCCCGCCTATTTCGCAAAAACATTCGGTACTTC
.,TRBV6-2/TRBV6-3,14,.,TRBJ1-2,CASSYAQGPYGYTF,TGTGCCAGCAGTTACGCACAGGGCCCCTATGGCTACACCTTC
.,TRBV12-3/TRBV12-4,14,.,TRBJ2-5,CASSSALWVYEQYF,TGTGCCAGCAGTTCCGCCTTGTGGGTATATGAGCAGTACTTC
TRBD1,TRBV11-2,15,.,TRBJ2-4,CASSPQTGGSGIHYF,TGTGCCAGCAGCCCCCAAACAGGGGGCTCAGGCATTCATTACTTC
TRBD1,TRBV20-1,16,.,TRBJ1-6,CSARGTGNYYNSPLHF,TGCAGTGCTAGAGGGACAGGGAATTACTATAATTCACCCCTCCACTTT
.,TRBV27,15,.,TRBJ1-2,CASSPGRTSNYGYTF,TGTGCCAGCAGCCCAGGCCGGACATCTAACTATGGCTACACCTTC
.,TRBV6-5,13,.,TRBJ1-1,CASNERTDTEAFF,TGTGCCAGCAACGAACGCACAGACACTGAAGCTTTCTTT
.,TRBV18,13,.,TRBJ1-2,CASSGGTTYGYTF,TGTGCCAGCTCCGGCGGGACTACCTATGGCTACACCTTC
TRBD2,TRBV5-8,16,.,TRBJ2-5,CASSLGASGSEETQYF,TGTGCCAGCAGCTTGGGGGCTAGCGGGAGTGAAGAGACCCAGTACTTC
TRBD1,TRBV20-1,13,few,TRBJ1-5,CSAPDRAYQPQHF,TGCAGTGCACCCGACAGGGCCTATCAGCCCCAGCATTTT
.,TRBV21-1,14,.,TRBJ2-1,CASSDSAGGNEQFF,TGTGCCAGCAGCGATTCAGCGGGGGGGAATGAGCAGTTCTTC
TRBD2,TRBV28,15,few,TRBJ2-7,CASSWREGMHYEQYF,TGTGCCAGCAGTTGGCGGGAGGGCATGCACTACGAGCAGTACTTC